This TCR beta chain was captured by sequencing in a study of molecular identifiers for immune sequencing clone quantification. This clonotype was seen ten or more times. Its target is not known. Germline assignment: CDR1 SEHNR and CDR2 FQNEAQ (reference sequence). The CDR3 has 12 residues. The V and J ends lost 6 bases and 3 bases respectively, with 9 bases between them. For bulk TCR libraries, previously described methods and listed TCR primers were used. TCRdb fed the PCR reads into MiXCR, producing one record per CDR3 protein. The sample holds under 650,000 distinct CDR3 sequences, nearly 20% seen once. General study results and limits: Jurkat TCR RNA spiked in from one cell reportedly remained identifiable amid approximately 1 million naive cells. Over 97% of effector molecules, but under 1% in naive cells, were held by clones with more than 20 RNA copies.

The sample consisted of naive CD8+ T cells from blood, with Jurkat cell RNA spiked in. The sample's subset: FACS-sorted CD8+CD4-CCR7+CD45RA+ naive T cells. The chain uses TRBV7-9 and TRBJ2-7, with D maybe TRBD1 (6 bases). The sequence came from a human donor in good health. Some libraries in this study had Jurkat cell RNA spiked in. Here the CDR3 reads CASRQGFYEQYF. CDR3 in DNA: TGTGCCAGCAGACAGGGATTCTACGAGCAGTACTTC.